This TCR beta chain was captured in a study of cytomegalovirus exposure and HLA in healthy donors. The CDR3 is 15 residues long. V was shortened by 4 bases and J by 3 bases, with 15 bases between the two germline ends. Germline assignment: CDR1 LGHNA and CDR2 YNFKEQ. With 60 Vbeta and 13 Jbeta primers, the PCR was carried out. The protocol was immunoSEQ multiplex PCR, while the TCRdb copy is restricted to in-frame clones and leaves out a portion. The table includes approximately 210,000 clones, roughly 80% detected once. The sequence was obtained from a male donor in good health and CMV-seropositive. The specimen sequenced was PBMCs. V is TRBV4-2 and J is TRBJ2-5; no reliable D call. CDR3 sequence: CASSPSRVQEETQYF. For the CDR3, the DNA is TGTGCCAGCAGCCCCTCCCGGGTCCAAGAAGAGACCCAGTACTTC.